This T cell receptor (beta chain) appears in the sequencing data of a study of cytomegalovirus exposure and HLA in healthy donors (dated by TCRdb to about 2017). At the level of the whole study: According to a later analysis, the roughly 130 validation repertoires were produced on the same platform as the 666 repertoires of the first cohort. The study aimed to test whether signatures of past pathogen exposure could be identified by cataloging public T cell receptors. In addition to the first cohort of several hundred subjects, a separate validation cohort of 100 to 150 different subjects was used. To predict cytomegalovirus infection status, the study combined high-throughput TCR immunosequencing, statistical association of individual TCRs with disease status, and machine learning.

The paper as a whole reports these results and caveats: The study gave a list of about 170 TCR beta chains associated with cytomegalovirus. The classifier was reported to diagnose cytomegalovirus status with high specificity and sensitivity in both the original and validation cohorts. The authors suggested that the approach could potentially be generalized to other disease states and immunological phenotypes. A later analysis found that TCRs clustered in the first cohort also tended to co-occur in the 100 to 150 validation repertoires, with just under 95% of cluster scores above 0. While some public TCRs were present in many individuals, most TCR sequences turned up only very rarely across donors. A later analysis lacked HLA typing for the validation cohort, so it scored co-occurrence in that cohort across all 120 repertoires. A few of the identified cytomegalovirus-associated TCR beta chains were confirmed in vitro to be specific for cytomegalovirus antigens.

The library was obtained by the immunoSEQ multiplex PCR assay. The authors' analysis ran thus. A statistical classification framework was built for diagnosing cytomegalovirus status from the catalog of TCR beta chain sequences. TCRdb provides this immuneACCESS table in a form limited to in-frame rearrangements. Some clones are lacking; in checked studies, under half of them reflect an unresolved V gene, and why the rest are absent is not known. D and trimming were read from the DNA, whereas the V and J calls and clone size are those reported in that table. This sample has roughly 140,000 clones in its table, and approximately 91% of those were observed once. Of the sample, 0.6% to 0.8% falls within the top ten clones. Separate from the roughly 630-subject first cohort, the validation cohort of roughly 130 subjects was the group to which the donors belonged. In the case of this clone: Its antigen remains unidentified. One base away there is no much larger clone; base qualities are not given.

Based on the germline V gene, the CDR1 and CDR2 sequences are SGHTA and FQGNSA. The cysteine opens and the phenylalanine closes a CDR3 of 14 amino acids. The only DNA kept is the CDR3, 42 bases in frame from the first base. V and J are truncated by 5 bases and 4 bases respectively, leaving an intervening sequence of 14 bases. The specimen was PBMCs. This sequence was found in a man aged 18 to 35 in good health and CMV-seronegative. Recombination connected TRBV7-2 to TRBJ1-1; a tentative D call is TRBD1 (5 bases match). The nucleotides read TGTGCCAGCAGCGGGGGACTCCCCGCCACTGAAGCTTTCTTT. Translated, it gives CASSGGLPATEAFF. Outside the CDR3, residues come from the reference TRBV7-2 and TRBJ1-1 proteins, so the full variable domain is: GAGVSQSPSNKVTEKGKDVELRCDPISGHTALYWYRQSLGQGLEFLIYFQGNSAPDKSGLPSDRFSAERTGGSVSTLTIQRTQQEDSAVYLCASSGGLPATEAFFGQGTRLTVV.